What follows are 25 T cell receptor beta chains derived from one specimen sequenced in a study of blood T cell repertoires in COVID-19. The repertoire was sequenced with immunoSEQ multiplex PCR; TCRdb's copy has only in-frame clones and lacks some. The sample consists of around 190,000 clones, roughly 88% of them appearing once. Sequencing input: peripheral blood. These receptor sequences come from a human donor in a cohort sampled during active COVID-19.

This sequence joins TRBV28 and TRBJ2-3, with 9 bases that match TRBD1. J lost 6 bases, V lost 7 bases, and 8 bases had no gene match. Germline V lookup: CDR1 MDHEN, CDR2 SYDVKM. The length of the CDR3 is 14 residues. CDR3 sequence (DNA): TGTGCCAGCACTCGGGACAGGGCCAGGGATACGCAGTATTTT. Protein product: CASTRDRARDTQYF.

The chain combines TRBV4-1 with TRBJ1-4, with D hard to call. Germline CDR1 reads MGHRA; CDR2 reads YSYEKL. The V end lost 5 bases, the J end lost 1 base, and 23 bases lay between the germline ends. The CDR3 extends over 19 amino acids. The CDR3 loop reads CASSFSPAGGRGTNEKLFF. CDR3 coding DNA: TGCGCCAGCAGCTTCAGCCCCGCGGGAGGGAGAGGAACTAATGAAAAACTGTTTTTT.

This clone has a handful of counts. This chain uses TRBV11-2 with TRBJ1-1; weak D call: TRBD1 (6 bases). The V end was cut by 4 bases, the J end by 1 base, with 10 bases between. The germline gives CDR1 SGHAT, CDR2 FQNNGV. The CDR3 sequence is 14 residues long. CDR3 sequence (DNA): TGTGCCAGCAGCTCGATACAGGGGAACACTGAAGCTTTCTTT. It specifies CASSSIQGNTEAFF.

This chain joins TRBV6-1 and TRBJ2-3, with 16 bases fitting TRBD2. The V gene end was trimmed by 3 bases and the J gene end by 1 base; junction bases not matched to a gene: 4. CDR3 length: 18 residues. CDR1 and CDR2 from the germline V gene are MNHNS and SASEGT. The CDR3 region is CASSEGLAGGPRTDTQYF. The DNA of the CDR3 is TGTGCCAGCAGTGAGGGACTAGCGGGAGGGCCGCGCACAGATACGCAGTATTTT.

This chain connects TRBV5-6 to TRBJ1-4; D unresolved. Germline loops: CDR1 SGHDT, CDR2 YYEEEE. The CDR3 consists of 14 residues. Trimming shortened V by 4 bases and J by 6 bases, and 13 bases separated the two germline ends. The CDR3: CASSPQDGYEKLFF. CDR3 sequence (DNA): TGTGCCAGCAGCCCGCAGGATGGTTATGAAAAACTGTTTTTT.

J is TRBJ2-7 and V is TRBV28; 9 bases map to TRBD1. V trimming: 6 bases; J trimming: 5 bases; junction bases outside the gene matches: 11. The length of the CDR3 is 15 residues. Germline V gene lookup returns CDR1 MDHEN and CDR2 SYDVKM. The CDR3 region is CASRNAGTGTHEQYF. CDR3 DNA: TGTGCCAGCAGGAATGCCGGGACAGGGACCCACGAGCAGTACTTC.

This clone was counted a single time. The V and J genes are TRBV6-6 and TRBJ1-4, with D tentatively TRBD1 (6 bases). Germline-derived CDR1 and CDR2 are MNHNY and SVGAGI (reference sequence). V lost 5 bases to trimming and J lost 1 base, with 11 bases between them. The CDR3 spans 15 residues. The CDR3 region is CASSPSGVTNEKLFF. The CDR3, as DNA: TGTGCCAGCAGTCCCTCAGGGGTAACTAATGAAAAACTGTTTTTT.

This clone appeared many times. The rearrangement uses TRBV28 and TRBJ2-7, with 7 bases matching TRBD2. The CDR3 has 12 amino acids. V was clipped by 3 bases and J by 6 bases; unmatched bases: 2. Looked up from germline, CDR1 is MDHEN and CDR2 is SYDVKM. This chain's CDR3 is CASSLGGTEQYF. CDR3 sequence (DNA): TGTGCCAGCAGTTTGGGGGGGACCGAGCAGTACTTC.

This clone was seen a few times. V gene TRBV28 combines with J gene TRBJ1-1; 10 positions agree with TRBD1. The CDR3 is 17 residues long. V lost 5 bases to trimming and J lost 2 bases; unmatched junction nucleotides: 11. The germline V gene encodes CDR1 MDHEN and CDR2 SYDVKM. The CDR3 spells CASSLYGDRGFNTEAFF. CDR3 coding DNA: TGTGCCAGCAGTCTCTATGGGGACAGGGGATTCAACACTGAAGCTTTCTTT.

The chain employs TRBV2 and TRBJ2-3; no clear D. With 5 bases removed from V and 5 bases from J, the gap between germline ends came to 11 bases. The CDR3 is 13 amino acids. The V gene's germline CDR1 is SNHLY and CDR2 FYNNEI. CDR3 nucleotides: TGTGCCAGCAGTTTTGGTCGCGGAGATACGCAGTATTTT. Protein product: CASSFGRGDTQYF. The full variable domain, its missing parts supplied by reference TRBV2 and TRBJ2-3, is EPEVTQTPSHQVTQMGQEVILRCVPISNHLYFYWYRQILGQKVEFLVSFYNNEISEKSEIFDDQFSVERPDGSNFTLKIRSTKLEDSAMYFCASSFGRGDTQYFGPGTRLTVL.

The chain couples TRBV27 to TRBJ2-1, with 9 bases that match TRBD2. The CDR3 extends over 16 amino acids. Germline V lookup: CDR1 MNHEY, CDR2 SMNVEV (reference sequence). V lost 6 bases, J lost 1 base, and 7 bases stayed unmatched. CDR3 region: CASSFLAGLSYNEQFF. The CDR3 region has the DNA TGTGCCAGCAGCTTCCTAGCGGGACTATCCTACAATGAGCAGTTCTTC.

The V and J genes are TRBV27 and TRBJ2-7, with 8 bases that match TRBD2. The CDR3 runs 15 residues. CDR1 MNHEY and CDR2 SMNVEV come from the germline V gene (reference sequence). With V trimmed by 0 bases and J by 2 bases, 3 bases remained unmatched. The CDR3 region is CASSLSAGGTYEQYF. The DNA of the CDR3 is TGTGCCAGCAGTTTATCGGCGGGAGGAACCTACGAGCAGTACTTC.

In this sample, this clone turned up a few times. V is TRBV5-1 and J is TRBJ1-2; TRBD1 matches at 8 bases. V gave up 1 base and J gave up 5 bases; unmatched junction bases: 4. This CDR3 contains 14 residues. The germline V gene encodes CDR1 SGHRS and CDR2 YFSETQ. The CDR3 protein is CASSLQGARYGYTF. The CDR3 region has the DNA TGCGCCAGCAGCTTGCAGGGGGCGCGTTATGGCTACACCTTC.

J is TRBJ2-1 and V is TRBV7-9; TRBD2 matches 8 bases. V was clipped by 5 bases and J by 7 bases; unmatched bases: 16. Germline V CDR1 and CDR2: SEHNR, FQNEAQ (reference sequence). This CDR3 is built from 17 residues. Here the CDR3 reads CASSPRLGSGSGNEQFF. In DNA, the CDR3 is TGTGCCAGCAGCCCAAGATTAGGGAGCGGGAGCGGTAATGAGCAGTTCTTC.

This rearrangement joins TRBV5-6 to TRBJ2-7; 12 bases match TRBD2. Germline V gene data show CDR1 as SGHDT and CDR2 as YYEEEE. Losses at the gene ends were 0 bases for V and 4 bases for J; bases not matched to a gene: 5. CDR3 size: 16 residues. CDR3 residues: CASSLGGTSGLYEQYF. CDR3 coding DNA: TGTGCCAGCAGCTTGGGGGGGACTAGCGGGTTGTACGAGCAGTACTTC.

The rearrangement joins TRBV7-6 to TRBJ2-3; 9 positions agree with TRBD1. The length of the CDR3 is 15 residues. V dropped 3 bases and J dropped 3; count of bases not matched to a gene: 4. Germline V CDR1 and CDR2: SGHVS, FNYEAQ. The CDR3, as DNA: TGTGCCAGCAGCTTCGGGACAGGGCGGACAGATACGCAGTATTTT. As protein: CASSFGTGRTDTQYF.

V usage is TRBV27 and J usage is TRBJ2-7; TRBD1 aligns across 8 bases. In germline, CDR1 is MNHEY, CDR2 SMNVEV (reference sequence). The CDR3 runs 13 residues. The trim removed 6 bases at V and 3 bases at J, leaving 4 bases unmatched. The CDR3 nucleotides are TGTGCCAGCAGACGGACAGGGTACTACGAGCAGTACTTC. Its translation is CASRRTGYYEQYF.

This clone occurred a few times. The sample carries other DNA sequences with the same CDR3. The J gene is TRBJ1-5, the V gene TRBV6-5; D is possibly TRBD1 (5 bases). CDR3 length: 13 amino acids. Trimming removed 8 bases at V and 4 bases at J, with 12 bases between. Germline assignment: CDR1 MNHEY and CDR2 SVGAGI. CDR3 in DNA: TGTGCCAGCGGGGACTCTTTAAATCAGCCCCAGCATTTT. It is translated as CASGDSLNQPQHF.

This clone occurred once. This chain joins TRBV2 and TRBJ2-2, with D unclear. Germline CDR1 is SNHLY and CDR2 is FYNNEI. This CDR3 is built from 11 residues. The V end was cut by 8 bases, the J end by 6 bases, with 7 bases between. This CDR3 is CASEVAGELFF. CDR3 bases: TGTGCCAGCGAGGTGGCCGGGGAGCTGTTTTTT.

This clone was counted at least ten times. The chain links TRBV6-4 to TRBJ2-1; 8 bases are a match to TRBD1. The V and J ends lost 8 bases and 1 base, in that order; junction bases with no gene match: 10. Germline V gene data show CDR1 as MRHNA and CDR2 as SNTAGT. This CDR3 is built from 16 residues. The CDR3 spells CASWNRGKGSYNEQFF. The DNA of the CDR3 is TGTGCCAGCTGGAACAGGGGGAAGGGGTCCTACAATGAGCAGTTCTTC.

The CDR3 sequence is CASTRRQGSGANVLTF. DNA for the CDR3: TGTGCCAGCACCCGACGGCAGGGCTCTGGGGCCAACGTCCTGACTTTC. The gene calls are TRBV2 and TRBJ2-6; D is possibly TRBD1 (5 bases). Trimming shortened V by 7 bases and J by 0 bases, and 13 bases separated the two germline ends. The CDR3 sequence is 16 residues long. CDR1 and CDR2 (germline): SNHLY, FYNNEI.

The chain couples TRBV6-5 to TRBJ2-7; a weak D match, TRBD1 (6 bases). The CDR3 runs 14 residues. Germline CDR1 is MNHEY and CDR2 is SVGAGI. Deletions cut 2 bases from V and 2 bases from J, with 10 bases between. In DNA form, the CDR3 reads TGTGCCAGCAGTTACAGCAGGGGTGCCTACGAGCAGTACTTC. Its protein product is CASSYSRGAYEQYF.

The J gene is TRBJ2-1, the V gene TRBV18; TRBD2 matches at 10 bases. The CDR3 covers 15 residues. V trimming: 1 base; J trimming: 3 bases; junction bases outside the gene matches: 0. The germline CDR1 and CDR2 sequences are KGHSH and LQKENI. The CDR3 DNA is TGTGCCAGCTCACCACGGACTAGCGGCTACAATGAGCAGTTCTTC. This translates into CASSPRTSGYNEQFF.

In this sample, this clone turned up once. V is TRBV27 and J is TRBJ2-1, with D unclear. CDR3 length equals 14 residues. Germline assignment: CDR1 MNHEY and CDR2 SMNVEV (reference sequence). Between the trimmed V and J ends, which lost 7 bases and 0 bases, there was a span of 10 bases. The CDR3 nucleotides are TGTGCCAGCAAAGACTTGAGCTCCTACAATGAGCAGTTCTTC. This sequence encodes CASKDLSSYNEQFF.

Written as DNA, the CDR3 is TGTGCCAGCAGTTACGGAGGACTCCGGTACGAGCAGTACTTC. It codes for CASSYGGLRYEQYF. This chain links TRBV6-5 with TRBJ2-7; possibly TRBD2 for D (5 bases). The CDR3 runs to 14 residues. V shed 2 bases and J shed 4 bases, with 12 bases lying between them. The germline V gene encodes CDR1 MNHEY and CDR2 SVGAGI.